This TCR beta chain was captured by sequencing in a study of identical twins. The V gene lost 4 bases and the J gene lost 2 bases, with 13 bases spanning the gap. Per germline, CDR1 SGHTA and CDR2 FQGNSA. The CDR3 length is 15 residues. A universal primer site was incorporated via template switching, and the cDNA contained unique molecular identifiers. MiXCR, applied by TCRdb to the 5' RACE reads, yields one record per CDR3 protein. The table records 400,000 or so distinct CDR3 sequences, approximately 8.8% of them present only once. This clonotype was counted at least ten times. This TCR was recovered from a woman aged 45-65 years in good health. The J gene is TRBJ2-3, the V gene TRBV7-2, with a weak D call TRBD2 (5 bases). What was sequenced was naive T cells sorted from blood. CDR3 amino acids: CASSSEGLATDTQYF. In DNA, the CDR3 is TGTGCCAGCAGCTCAGAGGGCCTAGCCACAGATACGCAGTATTTT.